The 26 T cell receptor beta chains listed next were all sequenced from one sample in a study of T-cell memory formation after mild COVID-19. TCRdb re-derived calls from the 5' RACE reads in MiXCR, one entry per CDR3 protein. The sample carries 250,000 to 300,000 distinct CDR3 sequences, approximately 18% recorded once. Input material: PBMCs or a T cell subset sorted from them (not recorded which). Receptors were obtained from a young man who had mild COVID-19 (a few samples of this study predate the infection). Cell type and time point are not known.

Comments on this clonotype: A single base separates this from a much larger clone, so it may be a read error. The genes are TRBV7-6 and TRBJ1-5; D not resolved. In germline, CDR1 is SGHVS, CDR2 FNYEAQ. CDR3 length: 13 amino acids. The V end lost 5 bases, the J end lost 0 bases, and 5 bases lay between the germline ends. CDR3 sequence reads: CASSAHSNQPQHF. DNA for the CDR3: TGTGCCAGCAGCGCTCATAGCAATCAGCCCCAGCATTTT.

The chain recombines TRBV28 with TRBJ1-4; 8 nucleotides match TRBD1. The J segment lost 5 bases and the V segment lost 2 bases, leaving 4 bases of the junction unmatched. Germline CDR1 MDHEN, CDR2 SYDVKM. The CDR3 is 15 amino acids. CDR3 loop: CASSLQGAGNEKLFF. The CDR3 coding sequence is TGTGCCAGCAGTTTACAGGGGGCTGGGAATGAAAAACTGTTTTTT.

This clonotype was recorded a few times. V gene TRBV2 combines with J gene TRBJ2-7; D not certain. This CDR3 comprises 14 residues. Looked up from germline, CDR1 is SNHLY and CDR2 is FYNNEI. With 4 bases removed from V and 2 bases from J, the gap between germline ends came to 12 bases. The CDR3 loop reads CASSVGLGTYEQYF. The CDR3 region has the DNA TGTGCCAGCAGTGTTGGGCTAGGGACCTACGAGCAGTACTTC.

In regard to this clonotype: This likely comes from a read error, as the CDR3 has no conserved phenylalanine or tryptophan at its end. The DNA is omitted, as the CDR3 cannot be located on it reliably, and the CDR3 follows TCRdb's listing. The CDR3 sequence: CASSLPGAGQSRMI. The chain couples TRBV7-8 to TRBJ2-7; no DNA check was done on the table's D call, TRBD1. Germline lookup yields CDR1 SGHVS and CDR2 FQNEAQ. Counting both end residues, the CDR3 totals 14 amino acids.

This chain joins TRBV5-1 and TRBJ2-7; D is perhaps TRBD2 (5 bases). This CDR3 region has 13 residues. Trimming removed 4 bases at V and 1 base at J, with 9 bases between. Germline CDR1 and CDR2: SGHRS and YFSETQ. The CDR3 DNA reads TGCGCCAGCAGCGGCGACTATTCCTACGAGCAGTACTTC. This encodes CASSGDYSYEQYF.

This clonotype was seen a few times. V gene TRBV6-6 combines with J gene TRBJ1-6; no definite D call. Germline V gene lookup returns CDR1 MNHNY and CDR2 SVGAGI (reference sequence). The CDR3 is made up of 15 amino acids. The germline V and J ends were trimmed by 0 bases and 10 bases, with 13 bases remaining between them. The CDR3 is CASSYSELDRSPLHF. The CDR3 DNA sequence: TGTGCCAGCAGTTACTCGGAGTTAGATAGGTCACCCCTCCACTTT.

This clonotype was counted only a few times. This likely comes from a read error, as the CDR3 has no conserved phenylalanine or tryptophan at its end. It is unclear where the CDR3 begins or ends on the DNA, so no DNA is shown, and the CDR3 is as TCRdb lists it. V gene TRBV6-2 or TRBV6-3 combines with J gene TRBJ2-5. The CDR3 length is 11 residues, termini included. Germline lookup yields CDR1 MNHEY and CDR2 SVGEGT. The CDR3 loop is CASSYPEMWTL.

This clonotype appeared a few times. The chain recombines TRBV4-2 with TRBJ1-1; D uncertain. Germline CDR1 is LGHNA and CDR2 is YNFKEQ. This CDR3 spans 16 amino acids. V was cut by 3 bases and J by 0 bases, with 14 bases left in between. CDR3 in amino acids: CASSQTRASVNTEAFF. In DNA, the CDR3 is TGTGCCAGCAGCCAGACTCGGGCCTCAGTGAACACTGAAGCTTTCTTT.

At least ten counts were recorded for this clonotype. The chain recombines TRBV3-1 with TRBJ2-5; D not resolved. The germline V gene has CDR1 LGHDT and CDR2 YNNKEL (reference sequence). The germline V and J ends were trimmed by 3 bases and 1 base, with 6 bases remaining between them. The CDR3 has 13 residues. The CDR3: CASSQGSQETQYF. CDR3 in DNA: TGTGCCAGCAGCCAGGGCAGCCAAGAGACCCAGTACTTC.

This rearrangement joins TRBV29-1 to TRBJ2-1, with D possibly called TRBD1 or TRBD2 (5 bases each). The V gene's germline CDR1 is SQVTM and CDR2 ANQGSEA. The CDR3 loop spans 14 amino acids. Trimming pared 1 base from V and 4 bases from J, leaving 11 bases between. The CDR3, as DNA: TGCAGCGTTGAAGGGCTAGCAGGGTACAATGAGCAGTTCTTC. Protein product: CSVEGLAGYNEQFF.

This rearrangement joins TRBV20-1 to TRBJ2-7; TRBD1 matches 9 bases. After removal of 2 bases from V and 4 bases from J, the junction contained 6 bases not matched to a gene. This CDR3 is 14 amino acids long. Germline V gene lookup returns CDR1 DFQATT and CDR2 SNEGSKA (reference sequence). The CDR3 DNA sequence: TGCAGTGCTAGACTACAGGGGGCGCGGTACGAGCAGTACGTC. Translating it yields CSARLQGARYEQYV.

This clonotype occurred a few times. This rearrangement joins TRBV7-8 to TRBJ1-2; D might be TRBD1 (6 bases). There are 13 residues in the CDR3. Germline assignment: CDR1 SGHVS and CDR2 FQNEAQ. V lost 5 bases and J 6 bases, leaving 13 bases between the germline ends. DNA for the CDR3: TGTGCCAGCAGCCCCTCAGGGGCGGATGGCTACACCTTC. Its protein is CASSPSGADGYTF.

The chain carries TRBV11-2 and TRBJ2-5; D gene unclear. From germline, CDR1 is SGHAT and CDR2 FQNNGV. This CDR3 contains 12 residues. The V and J ends lost 5 bases and 5 bases respectively, with 9 bases between them. CDR3 region: CASSRSAETQYF. CDR3 nucleotides: TGTGCCAGCAGCCGGAGCGCCGAGACCCAGTACTTC. Variable domain in full (rest from reference TRBV11-2 and TRBJ2-5): EAGVAQSPRYKIIEKRQSVAFWCNPISGHATLYWYQQILGQGPKLLIQFQNNGVVDDSQLPKDRFSAERLKGVDSTLKIQPAKLEDSAVYLCASSRSAETQYFGPGTRLLVL.

This sequence joins TRBV7-9 and TRBJ2-5, with unresolved D. The CDR3 spans 14 residues. The V gene's germline CDR1 is SEHNR and CDR2 FQNEAQ (reference sequence). V dropped 1 base and J dropped 1 base, with 7 bases sitting between them. CDR3 bases: TGTGCCAGCAGCTTAGAGATGACCCAAGAGACCCAGTACTTC. Protein sequence: CASSLEMTQETQYF.

This sequence joins TRBV7-2 and TRBJ1-3; possible D gene TRBD1, 5 bases. Germline V gives CDR1 SGHTA, CDR2 FQGNSA. This CDR3 region has 14 residues. V was shortened by 3 bases and J by 4 bases, with 10 bases between the two germline ends. This CDR3 reads CASSFGAAGNTIYF. The CDR3 DNA reads TGTGCCAGCAGCTTCGGGGCGGCCGGAAACACCATATATTTT. Combining the CDR3 with reference TRBV7-2 and TRBJ1-3 gives the whole variable domain GAGVSQSPSNKVTEKGKDVELRCDPISGHTALYWYRQSLGQGLEFLIYFQGNSAPDKSGLPSDRFSAERTGGSVSTLTIQRTQQEDSAVYLCASSFGAAGNTIYFGEGSWLTVV.

There are a few counts of this clonotype. J is TRBJ1-1 and V is TRBV12-3 or TRBV12-4, with D tentatively TRBD1 (5 bases). The germline V and J ends were trimmed by 5 bases and 0 bases, with 13 bases remaining between them. The CDR3 sequence is 15 residues long. CDR3 coding DNA: TGTGCCAGCAGTCCGACAGAGCACCTGAACACTGAAGCTTTCTTT. Residues: CASSPTEHLNTEAFF.

CDR3 nucleotides: TGCGCCAGCAGCTTTGGGACTAGCGGGGTAATCTACGAGCAGTACTTC. It yields the protein CASSFGTSGVIYEQYF. V gene TRBV5-1 combines with J gene TRBJ2-7, with TRBD2 identical over 13 bases. V lost 2 bases to trimming and J lost 3 bases; unmatched junction nucleotides: 5. In germline, CDR1 is SGHRS, CDR2 YFSETQ. The CDR3 contains 16 residues.

This clonotype came up a few times. The gene calls are TRBV10-3 and TRBJ2-2; the match to TRBD2 covers 9 bases. J gave up 2 bases and V 10 bases, and 11 bases lay outside the gene matches. Germline V gene lookup returns CDR1 ENHRY and CDR2 SYGVKD. This CDR3 spans 16 amino acids. CDR3: CATRNERGENTGELFF. The CDR3 DNA follows: TGTGCCACTAGGAACGAGCGGGGGGAAAACACCGGGGAGCTGTTTTTT.

This clonotype was detected a few times. This rearrangement joins TRBV30 to TRBJ2-1; no firm D call. Germline CDR1 is GTSNPN and CDR2 is SVGIG (reference sequence). CDR3 size: 13 residues. V gave up 2 bases and J gave up 4 bases, with 9 bases separating them. The CDR3 bases are TGTGCCTGGAGTCATACAAATTACAATGAGCAGTTCTTC. Amino acid sequence: CAWSHTNYNEQFF.

V usage is TRBV15 and J usage is TRBJ2-5; 8 nucleotides agree with TRBD2. CDR1 LNHNV and CDR2 YYDKDF come from the germline V gene (reference sequence). The CDR3 covers 15 residues. With 5 bases clipped from V and 5 bases from J, the junction kept 10 bases outside the gene matches. Here the CDR3 reads CATSPGIAGSETQYF. As DNA, the CDR3 is TGTGCCACCAGCCCCGGGATAGCGGGGAGCGAGACCCAGTACTTC.

Only a few counts were recorded for this clonotype. The J gene is TRBJ1-4, the V gene TRBV12-3 or TRBV12-4; maybe TRBD1 (6 bases). Trimming removed 4 bases from V and 2 bases from J, with 8 bases in between. The CDR3 has 14 residues. CDR3 sequence: CASSSGVTNEKLFF. The CDR3 coding sequence is TGTGCCAGCAGTTCAGGGGTGACTAATGAAAAACTGTTTTTT.

This clonotype was detected a few times. The chain links TRBV20-1 to TRBJ2-3, with 11 bases identical to TRBD2. The CDR3 is 14 amino acids. Per the germline V gene, CDR1 is DFQATT and CDR2 is SNEGSKA (reference sequence). The V and J ends lost 4 bases and 1 base, in that order; junction bases with no gene match: 1. CDR3 protein: CSAKTSGGTDTQYF. CDR3 coding DNA: TGCAGTGCTAAGACTAGCGGGGGCACAGATACGCAGTATTTT.

V gene TRBV5-1 combines with J gene TRBJ2-1; 13 bases line up with TRBD2. Trimming took 2 bases from V and 6 from J; bases not matched to a gene: 2. CDR3 length equals 15 residues. Germline CDR1 reads SGHRS; CDR2 reads YFSETQ. This CDR3 reads CASSLLAGGFNEQFF. CDR3 nucleotide sequence: TGCGCCAGCAGCTTACTAGCGGGGGGGTTCAATGAGCAGTTCTTC.

The rearrangement links TRBV6-5 to TRBJ1-1, with D possibly matching TRBD1 (6 bases). CDR1 and CDR2 from the germline V gene are MNHEY and SVGAGI. Trimming cost V 4 bases and J 0 bases, with 12 bases left between them. The CDR3 has 15 amino acids. The CDR3 sequence: CASSSGGGMNTEAFF. DNA of the CDR3: TGTGCCAGCAGTTCCGGAGGGGGGATGAACACTGAAGCTTTCTTT.

The sample holds a few counts of this clonotype. V usage is TRBV18 and J usage is TRBJ1-1; a weak D match, TRBD1 (6 bases). Germline V gene lookup returns CDR1 KGHSH and CDR2 LQKENI. The length of the CDR3 is 12 residues. Between the trimmed V and J ends, which lost 0 bases and 7 bases, there was a span of 6 bases. DNA of the CDR3: TGTGCCAGCTCACCACCGGACAGTGAAGCTTTCTTT. Translation gives CASSPPDSEAFF.

This clonotype was seen more than once but under ten times. V and J are TRBV18 and TRBJ1-6, with D perhaps TRBD1 (6 bases). There are 20 residues in the CDR3. The ends were cut back, 2 bases at V and 7 bases at J, with 27 bases in the middle. Germline V gene sequence: CDR1 KGHSH, CDR2 LQKENI. The CDR3 DNA is TGTGCCAGCTCACCAAGACTCCTCACCGGGACACAAAAAGCCAATTCACCCCTCCACTTT. Amino acid sequence: CASSPRLLTGTQKANSPLHF. The whole variable domain, filled in from reference TRBV18 and TRBJ1-6, reads NAGVMQNPRHLVRRRGQEARLRCSPMKGHSHVYWYRQLPEEGLKFMVYLQKENIIDESGMPKERFSAEFPKEGPSILRIQQVVRGDSAAYFCASSPRLLTGTQKANSPLHFGNGTRLTVT.